The rows below give T cell receptor beta chains drawn from one sample of a study of blood T cell repertoires in COVID-19. The table came from immunoSEQ multiplex PCR; TCRdb's copy has only in-frame clones and leaves some out. The sample lists 11,000 to 15,000 clones; roughly nine tenths were seen once. The sample comprised peripheral blood. The receptors here all came from a man between 50 and 59 years old with active COVID-19. Each CDR3 is given with its conserved first and last residue. A D gene is named only where the DNA matches it firmly.

>TRBV11-2|TRBJ2-3|TRBD1
CASSLGQGRTDTQYF
>TRBV11-2|TRBJ2-2|TRBD1
CASSSDRGRTGELFF
>TRBV7-2|TRBJ2-1|TRBD2
CASSLERLAGGPPYNEQFF
>TRBV28|TRBJ2-7|TRBD2
CASSLLLAGGYSYEQYF
>TRBV5-4|TRBJ2-7|TRBD2
CASSRPQASGTGEQYF
>TRBV29-1|TRBJ1-2|-
CSVVVNYGYTF
>TRBV2|TRBJ2-5|TRBD2
CASSSGLAGIETQYF
>TRBV18|TRBJ2-5|-
CASSPRYLQAETQYF
>TRBV7-6|TRBJ2-7|TRBD1
CASSSYRDRGHSYEQYF
>TRBV4-3|TRBJ2-5|-
CASSQAVSQTRETQYF
>TRBV28|TRBJ1-2|-
CASSLPWQGRLANYGYTF
>TRBV5-1|TRBJ2-1|TRBD1
CASSTRTGLYNEQFF
>TRBV6-4|TRBJ2-7|TRBD2
CASSDGIGLAGRKEYF
>TRBV6-1|TRBJ1-2|-
CASSERGFDGYTF
>TRBV6-5|TRBJ2-7|-
CASMKGPNPYEQYF
>TRBV18|TRBJ2-1|-
CASSPRQGRVNEQFF
>TRBV29-1|TRBJ2-7|-
CSVGPTGYEQYF
>TRBV11-2|TRBJ1-1|TRBD1
CASSLGTGRSRTEAFF
>TRBV19|TRBJ2-7|-
CASSATGIVDEQYF
>TRBV3-1/TRBV3-2|TRBJ2-3|TRBD1
CASSQVPGGAGTGETDTQYF
>TRBV28|TRBJ1-5|TRBD1
CASSTGQGLNQPQHF
>TRBV5-8|TRBJ1-5|TRBD1
CASSVDRGRQPQHF
>TRBV4-1|TRBJ1-1|TRBD1
CASSQDHSSGTGITEAFF
>TRBV25-1|TRBJ2-3|-
CASSVEGPLGTQYF
>TRBV5-1|TRBJ2-5|-
CASSLDPSAETQYF
>TRBV10-3|TRBJ2-5|-
CAIKSQGGPLETQYF
>TRBV3-1/TRBV3-2|TRBJ2-1|TRBD2
CASSQGTSGRISEQFF